The clone carrying this TCR beta chain turned up a few times. The record originates from a study of Ad26.COV2.S vaccination and SARS-CoV-2 variants. The treatment here: 19 received Ad26.COV2.S at low or high dose, single or two shots; 5 received placebo; per-sample allocation not given. Collection of samples fell on day 63 after the first vaccine or placebo injection. In Boston, an adult donor aged 18-55 years took part. Between the trimmed V and J ends, which lost 4 bases and 6 bases, there was a span of 14 bases. The CDR3 runs 13 residues. Germline lookup yields CDR1 GTSNPN and CDR2 SVGIG (reference sequence). The protocol was immunoSEQ multiplex PCR, while the TCRdb copy is restricted to in-frame clones and leaves out a portion. The sample records roughly 410,000 clones, roughly four fifths being singletons.

This clonotype was obtained from a person aged 18 to 65 who received the Ad26.COV2.S COVID-19 vaccine or a placebo. The sample consisted of peripheral blood, taken in a trial of Ad26.COV2.S vaccine versus placebo. V usage is TRBV30 and J usage is TRBJ2-3; D is perhaps TRBD1 (6 bases). CDR3 nucleotide sequence: TGTGCCTGGAATCAGGGGCAGGGGGATACGCAGTATTTT. It translates to CAWNQGQGDTQYF.